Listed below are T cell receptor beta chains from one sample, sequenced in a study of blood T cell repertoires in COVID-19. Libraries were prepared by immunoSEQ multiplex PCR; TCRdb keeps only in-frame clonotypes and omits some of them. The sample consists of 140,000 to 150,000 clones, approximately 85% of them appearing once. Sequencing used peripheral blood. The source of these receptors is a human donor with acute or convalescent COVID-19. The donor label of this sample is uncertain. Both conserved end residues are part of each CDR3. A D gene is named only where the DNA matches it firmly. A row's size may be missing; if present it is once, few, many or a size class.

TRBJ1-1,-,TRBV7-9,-,TGTGCCAGCAGCTTAGACAGGGCCTTT,CASSLDRAF
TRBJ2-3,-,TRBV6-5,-,TGTGCCAGCAGGGGGACTAGCACAGATACGCAGTATTTT,CASRGTSTDTQYF
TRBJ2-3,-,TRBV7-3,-,TGTGCCAGCAGTCTAGACCCTAGCACAGATACGCAGTATTTT,CASSLDPSTDTQYF
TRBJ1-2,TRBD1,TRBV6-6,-,TGTGCCAGCAGTCACAGGGACAGCTATGGCTACACCTTC,CASSHRDSYGYTF
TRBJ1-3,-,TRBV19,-,TGTGCCAGTAGTTTCCTCGGGGGAGAGGCTGGAAACACCATATATTTT,CASSFLGGEAGNTIYF
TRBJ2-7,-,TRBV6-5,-,TGTGCCAGCCTGGGCGGGGGCCCCCCCTACGAGCAGTACTTC,CASLGGGPPYEQYF
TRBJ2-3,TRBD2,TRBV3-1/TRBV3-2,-,TGTGCCAGCAGCCAATTTAGCGGGGGTTTTGTCGCAGATACGCAGTATTTT,CASSQFSGGFVADTQYF
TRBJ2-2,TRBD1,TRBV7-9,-,TGTGCCAGCAGCGTAGGACAGGCCGGGGAGCTGTTTTTT,CASSVGQAGELFF
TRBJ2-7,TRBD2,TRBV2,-,TGTGCCAGCAGCGAGCGGGGCCTTGACGAGCAGTACTTC,CASSERGLDEQYF
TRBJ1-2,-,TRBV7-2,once,TGTGCCAGCACCCCCGAGGGCCGTGGCTATGGCTACACCTTC,CASTPEGRGYGYTF
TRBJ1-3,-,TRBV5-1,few,TGCGCCAGCAGCTTGGGAGGTGGAAACACCATATATTTT,CASSLGGGNTIYF
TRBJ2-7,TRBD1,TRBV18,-,TGTGCCAGCTCACCATGGACAGGGGGGTTCTACGAGCAGTACTTC,CASSPWTGGFYEQYF
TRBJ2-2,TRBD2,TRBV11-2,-,TGTGCCAGCAGTTCGAGCGGGGGCTCCGGGGAGCTGTTTTTT,CASSSSGGSGELFF
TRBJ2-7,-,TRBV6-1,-,TGTGCCAGCAGTGAAGCGGTTGGCAACTCCTACGAGCAGTACTTC,CASSEAVGNSYEQYF
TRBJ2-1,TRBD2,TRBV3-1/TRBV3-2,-,TGTGCCAGCAGCCAGAGCGGGATAGCAAATGAGCAGTTCTTC,CASSQSGIANEQFF
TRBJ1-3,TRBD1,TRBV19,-,TGTGCCAGTAGCATCGACAGGGAAGGTGGAAACACCATATATTTT,CASSIDREGGNTIYF
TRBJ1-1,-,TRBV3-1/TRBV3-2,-,TGTGCCAGCAGCCAAGGACGGAGTGTAACTGAAGCTTTCTTT,CASSQGRSVTEAFF
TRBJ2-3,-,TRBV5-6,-,TGTGCCAGCAGCCGACGCGGGGGCACAGATACGCAGTATTTT,CASSRRGGTDTQYF
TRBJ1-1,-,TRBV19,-,TGTGCCAGTAGTACAGACAGGTCGAACACTGAAGCTTTCTTT,CASSTDRSNTEAFF
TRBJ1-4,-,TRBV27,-,TGTGCCAGCAGTTCCTTGGAGGGGATGGGTACAACTAATGAAAAACTGTTTTTT,CASSSLEGMGTTNEKLFF
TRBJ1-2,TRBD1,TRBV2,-,TGTGCCAGCAGTTCCGGGACAGACCATAACTATGGCTACACCTTC,CASSSGTDHNYGYTF
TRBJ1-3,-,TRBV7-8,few,TGTGCCAGCGGGGCCGGTTGGGGCCGTGACACCATATATTTT,CASGAGWGRDTIYF
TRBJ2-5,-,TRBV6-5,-,TGTGCCAGCAGTTACTCGGTATCCCAGGGGACGGAGACCCAGTACTTC,CASSYSVSQGTETQYF
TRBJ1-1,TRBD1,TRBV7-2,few,TGTGCCAGCAGCTTGCAGGGGGCCGTGAACACTGAAGCTTTCTTT,CASSLQGAVNTEAFF
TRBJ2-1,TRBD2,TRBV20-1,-,TGCAGTGTCCCTGGGGGGGGGAAGCAGTTCTTC,CSVPGGGKQFF
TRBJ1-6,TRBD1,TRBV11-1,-,TGTGCCAGCAGCTTACTCGACAGGGACCATTCACCCCTCCACTTT,CASSLLDRDHSPLHF
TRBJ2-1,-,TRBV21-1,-,TGTGCCAGCAGCAATAGGGCGGGAGCGACCTACAATGAGCAGTTCTTC,CASSNRAGATYNEQFF
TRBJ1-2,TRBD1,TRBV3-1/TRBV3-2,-,TGTGCCAGCAGCCAAAGACAGGGGACCCGAGGCTACACCTTC,CASSQRQGTRGYTF
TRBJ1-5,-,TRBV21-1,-,TGTGCCAGCAGCAAGTCGCCGGCCCCGGGGTACCAGCCCCAGCATTTT,CASSKSPAPGYQPQHF
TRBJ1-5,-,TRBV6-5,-,TGTGCCAGCACCGAACAGGACAATCAGCCCCAGCATTTT,CASTEQDNQPQHF
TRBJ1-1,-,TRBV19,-,TGTGCCAGTAGTATAGGGGCAGGGCTGAACACTGAAGCTTTCTTT,CASSIGAGLNTEAFF
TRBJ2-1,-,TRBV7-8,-,TGTGCCAGCAGCTTAGATCCGTCCTACAATGAGCAGTTCTTC,CASSLDPSYNEQFF
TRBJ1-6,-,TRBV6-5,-,TGTGCCAGCAGCTACGCCGGCTCCTATAATTCACCCCTCCACTTT,CASSYAGSYNSPLHF
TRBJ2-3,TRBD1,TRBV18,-,TGTGCCAGCTCAGCGGACAGGGGCACAGATACGCAGTATTTT,CASSADRGTDTQYF
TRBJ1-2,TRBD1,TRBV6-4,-,TGTGCCAGCAGTGACACTAGACAGGGGAAGAACTATGGCTACACCTTC,CASSDTRQGKNYGYTF
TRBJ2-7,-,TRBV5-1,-,TGCGCCAGCAGCATAGACAGCTCCTACGAGCAGTACTTC,CASSIDSSYEQYF
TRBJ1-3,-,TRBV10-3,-,TGTGCCACCACCCACAATGGAAACACCATATATTTT,CATTHNGNTIYF
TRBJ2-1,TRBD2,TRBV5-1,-,TGCGCCAGCAGCTTGGGCGGGAGGGCCCTCAGAAATGAGCAGTTCTTC,CASSLGGRALRNEQFF
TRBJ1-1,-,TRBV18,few,TGTGCCAGCTCACCGTCGGCAGGTATGAACACTGAAGCTTTCTTT,CASSPSAGMNTEAFF
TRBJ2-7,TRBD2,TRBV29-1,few,TGCAGCGGAAGTAGCGGGGGGCCTACATACGAGCAGTACTTC,CSGSSGGPTYEQYF
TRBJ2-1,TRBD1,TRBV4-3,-,TGCGCCAGCAGCCAACGGACAGGGTACAATGAGCAGTTCTTC,CASSQRTGYNEQFF
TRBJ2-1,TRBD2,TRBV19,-,TGTGCCAGTACCATAGCGGGTGGGTCCTACAATGAGCAGTTCTTC,CASTIAGGSYNEQFF
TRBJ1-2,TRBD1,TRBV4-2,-,TGTGCCAGCAGCCGCGGACAGGGGGTTGACTATGGCTACACCTTC,CASSRGQGVDYGYTF
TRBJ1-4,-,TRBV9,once,TGTGCCAGCAGCGTAGGATCAGGGGCAGGAGCAAATGAAAAACTGTTTTTT,CASSVGSGAGANEKLFF
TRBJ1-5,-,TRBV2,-,TGTGCCAGCAGTGAAGTCTATAATCAGCCCCAGCATTTT,CASSEVYNQPQHF
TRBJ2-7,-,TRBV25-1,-,TGTGCCAGCAGTGAAAGAGGCGGGGCGGGCGAGCAGTACTTC,CASSERGGAGEQYF
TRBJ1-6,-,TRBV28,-,TGTGCCAGCAGTCCCCCTACAGGGCTTAATTCACCCCTCCACTTT,CASSPPTGLNSPLHF
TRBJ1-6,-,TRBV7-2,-,TGTGCCAGCAGCTTGGGGCAGGGGTTTGCACCCCTCCACTTT,CASSLGQGFAPLHF
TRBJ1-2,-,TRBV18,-,TGTGCCAGCTCAAACCAGGGCAGGGCCTCGTTAAACTATGGCTACACCTTC,CASSNQGRASLNYGYTF
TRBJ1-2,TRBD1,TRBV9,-,TGTGCCAGCAGCGAACGGATGGACAGGAACTATGGCTACACCTTC,CASSERMDRNYGYTF
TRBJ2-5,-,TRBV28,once,TGTGCCAGCAGGAAGACTGGCCGCCAAGAGACCCAGTACTTC,CASRKTGRQETQYF